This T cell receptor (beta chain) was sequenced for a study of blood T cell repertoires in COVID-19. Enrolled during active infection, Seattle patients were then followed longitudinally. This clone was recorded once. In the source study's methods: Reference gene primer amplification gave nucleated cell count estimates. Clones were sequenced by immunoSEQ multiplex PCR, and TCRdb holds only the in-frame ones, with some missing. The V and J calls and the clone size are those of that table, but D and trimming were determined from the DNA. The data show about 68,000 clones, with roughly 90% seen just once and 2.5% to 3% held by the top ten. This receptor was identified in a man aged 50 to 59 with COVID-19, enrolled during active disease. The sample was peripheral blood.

The CDR3 protein is CASSVGLAGGSEQFF. Here the CDR3 DNA reads TGTGCCAGTAGTGTTGGACTAGCGGGAGGGTCTGAGCAGTTCTTC. V and J are TRBV19 and TRBJ2-1; 15 bases match TRBD2. The germline V gene has CDR1 LNHDA and CDR2 SQIVND (reference sequence). The CDR3 has 15 amino acids. V gave up 5 bases and J gave up 9 bases; unmatched junction bases: 5.